The 8 T cell receptor beta chains presented below share a single source sample, sequenced in a study of blood T cell repertoires in COVID-19. TCRdb keeps only in-frame clones here, not all; method: immunoSEQ multiplex PCR. Of approximately 110,000 clones in the sample, roughly 88% were seen once. Source material: peripheral blood. Receptors were obtained from a woman between 50 and 59 years old with active or convalescent COVID-19.

The rearrangement links TRBV5-1 to TRBJ2-3, with 13 nucleotides matching TRBD2. Trimming took 4 bases from V and 1 from J; bases not matched to a gene: 3. The CDR3 spans 16 residues. CDR1 SGHRS and CDR2 YFSETQ come from the germline V gene. CDR3 amino acids: CASSAGTSGGTDTQYF. For the CDR3, the DNA is TGCGCCAGCAGCGCCGGGACTAGCGGGGGCACAGATACGCAGTATTTT.

The rearrangement uses TRBV5-4 and TRBJ2-1; 8 bases fit TRBD2. The CDR3 has 15 residues. Germline V gives CDR1 SGHNT, CDR2 YYREEE (reference sequence). V shed 0 bases and J 4 bases; nucleotides not matched to a gene: 3. CDR3 sequence: CASSLAGGAYNEQFF. In DNA form, the CDR3 reads TGTGCCAGCAGCTTGGCCGGGGGGGCATACAATGAGCAGTTCTTC.

The V gene is TRBV6-4, the J gene TRBJ2-1; 11 bases are shared with TRBD2. Germline CDR1 MRHNA, CDR2 SNTAGT. This CDR3 region has 19 residues. V shed 6 bases and J 1 base; nucleotides not matched to a gene: 14. The DNA of the CDR3 is TGTGCCAGCAGGACAGGGATACTAGCGGGAGACGAATCCTACAATGAGCAGTTCTTC. This encodes CASRTGILAGDESYNEQFF.

CDR3: CASSLGTSGRNNEQFF. The DNA of the CDR3 is TGCGCCAGCAGCCTAGGGACTAGCGGGAGGAACAATGAGCAGTTCTTC. The V gene is TRBV5-1, the J gene TRBJ2-1; 15 bases line up with TRBD2. Germline V lookup: CDR1 SGHRS, CDR2 YFSETQ. The CDR3 runs to 16 residues. The trim removed 4 bases at V and 5 bases at J, leaving 4 bases unmatched.

The chain has TRBV11-2 and TRBJ2-1, with D possibly TRBD2 on 5 matching bases. The CDR3 length is 16 residues. Germline loops: CDR1 SGHAT, CDR2 FQNNGV. V was pared by 1 base and J by 0 bases, with 10 bases between. Here the CDR3 reads CASSLGADFSYNEQFF. The CDR3 nucleotides are TGTGCCAGCAGCTTAGGGGCGGACTTCTCCTACAATGAGCAGTTCTTC.

This chain uses TRBV11-1 with TRBJ1-1, with D possibly being TRBD1 (5 bases). Germline CDR1 and CDR2: SGHAT and FQDESV (reference sequence). CDR3 size: 13 residues. V lost 1 base and J lost 5, with 8 bases in between. CDR3 loop: CASSLVGGTEAFF. Written as DNA, the CDR3 is TGTGCCAGCAGCTTAGTTGGGGGGACTGAAGCTTTCTTT.

The V call is TRBV6-4, the J call TRBJ2-2; 12 nucleotides agree with TRBD2. V was pared by 1 base and J by 6 bases, with 0 bases of the junction left unmatched. The germline gives CDR1 MRHNA, CDR2 SNTAGT. The CDR3 is made up of 15 amino acids. The CDR3 loop is CASSDWTSGAGELFF. The CDR3 bases are TGTGCCAGCAGTGACTGGACTAGCGGGGCCGGGGAGCTGTTTTTT.

The genes are TRBV30 and TRBJ1-1, with TRBD1 as a possible D gene (5 bases). There are 12 residues in the CDR3. Germline CDR1 GTSNPN, CDR2 SVGIG (reference sequence). Trimming took off 5 bases at V and 4 bases at J, with 11 bases between the two ends. As DNA, the CDR3 is TGTGCCTGGGGCGGGGGAGGCACTGAAGCTTTCTTT. Translated, it gives CAWGGGGTEAFF.